This TCR beta chain came from a study of metastatic and nonmetastatic thyroid tumors. Study background: Malignant and benign thyroid patients had repertoires compared in peripheral blood and tumor or nodule tissue. Points from the study as a whole: Relative to benign nodules, malignant thyroid tumors were reportedly characterized by significantly elevated TCR beta diversity in blood and tumor.

The germline CDR1 and CDR2 sequences are SGHKS and YYEKEE (reference sequence). J gave up 1 base and V 4 bases, and 2 bases lay outside the gene matches. The CDR3 extends over 13 amino acids. This clone appeared many times. Its antigen is as yet unknown. Per the study methods: To classify distant metastasis in papillary thyroid cancer, a model was built from CDR3 differences across clinicopathological groups. Using MiXCR, TCRdb re-called clones from the PCR reads. TCRdb, rather than the study authors, made the V and J calls. The sample has 30,000 to 40,000 clones, about 24% seen once; the top ten hold roughly 9.1%. No treatment had been given to any patient before thyroid surgery.

Sequencing input: blood. The chain combines TRBV5-5 with TRBJ2-7, with 7 bases lining up with TRBD1. The TCR sequence derives from a female donor with papillary thyroid cancer or a benign thyroid nodule (not recorded which). Some clones in this sample may be carry-over from other donors' samples. The DNA of the CDR3 is TGTGCCAGCAGCCACAGGGGATCCTACGAGCAGTACTTC. It translates to CASSHRGSYEQYF. Based on the CDR3 plus reference TRBV5-5 and TRBJ2-7, the full variable domain is DAGVTQSPTHLIKTRGQQVTLRCSPISGHKSVSWYQQVLGQGPQFIFQYYEKEERGRGNFPDRFSARQFPNYSSELNVNALLLGDSALYLCASSHRGSYEQYFGPGTRLTVT.